The table lists the clone carrying this TCR beta chain with a count of one. The data belong to a study of OX40 agonist ivuxolimab in advanced cancers. Germline V gene data show CDR1 as SGHNT and CDR2 as YENEEA. V was clipped by 5 bases and J by 1 base; unmatched bases: 7. The CDR3 is 15 residues long. TCRdb's table, derived via immunoSEQ multiplex PCR, lists solely in-frame clones and lacks some. The sample consists of about 73,000 clones, 80% to 95% of them appearing once. The receptor was derived from an adult with an advanced solid tumor such as melanoma, head and neck, liver or kidney cancer. Specimen: CD4+ or CD8+ T cells sorted from blood, collected in a trial of the OX40 agonist ivuxolimab. The chain uses TRBV11-3 and TRBJ2-5, with TRBD2 matching over 7 bases. CDR3 amino acids: CASSPGEGLQETQYF. For the CDR3, the DNA is TGTGCCAGCAGCCCTGGGGAGGGCCTCCAAGAGACCCAGTACTTC.